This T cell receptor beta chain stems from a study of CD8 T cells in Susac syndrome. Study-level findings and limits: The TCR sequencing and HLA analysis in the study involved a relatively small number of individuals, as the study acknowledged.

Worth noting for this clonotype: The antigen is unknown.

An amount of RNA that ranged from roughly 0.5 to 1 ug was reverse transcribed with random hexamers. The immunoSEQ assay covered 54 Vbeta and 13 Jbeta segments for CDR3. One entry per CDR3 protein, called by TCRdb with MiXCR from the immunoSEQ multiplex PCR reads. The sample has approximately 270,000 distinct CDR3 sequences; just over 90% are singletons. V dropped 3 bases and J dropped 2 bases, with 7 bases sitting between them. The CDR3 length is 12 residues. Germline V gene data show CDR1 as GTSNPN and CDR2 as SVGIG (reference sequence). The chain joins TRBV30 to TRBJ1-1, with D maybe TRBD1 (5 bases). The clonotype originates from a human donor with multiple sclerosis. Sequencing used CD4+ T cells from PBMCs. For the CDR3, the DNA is TGTGCCTGGAGGGGGCCCAACACTGAAGCTTTCTTT. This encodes CAWRGPNTEAFF.